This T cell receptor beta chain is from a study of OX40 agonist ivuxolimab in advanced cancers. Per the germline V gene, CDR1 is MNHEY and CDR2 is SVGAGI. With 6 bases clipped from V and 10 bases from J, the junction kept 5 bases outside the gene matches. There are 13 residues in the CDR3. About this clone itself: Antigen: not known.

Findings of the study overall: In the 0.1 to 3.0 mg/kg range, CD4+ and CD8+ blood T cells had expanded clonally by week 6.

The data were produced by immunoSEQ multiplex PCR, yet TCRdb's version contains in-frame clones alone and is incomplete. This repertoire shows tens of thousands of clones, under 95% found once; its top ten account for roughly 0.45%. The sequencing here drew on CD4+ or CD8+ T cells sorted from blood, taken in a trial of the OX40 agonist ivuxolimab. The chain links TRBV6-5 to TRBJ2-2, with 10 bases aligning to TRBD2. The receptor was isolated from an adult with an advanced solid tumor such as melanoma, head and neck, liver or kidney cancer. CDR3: CASRLAGNLELFF. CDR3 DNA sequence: TGTGCCAGCAGACTAGCGGGGAACTTGGAGCTGTTTTTT.